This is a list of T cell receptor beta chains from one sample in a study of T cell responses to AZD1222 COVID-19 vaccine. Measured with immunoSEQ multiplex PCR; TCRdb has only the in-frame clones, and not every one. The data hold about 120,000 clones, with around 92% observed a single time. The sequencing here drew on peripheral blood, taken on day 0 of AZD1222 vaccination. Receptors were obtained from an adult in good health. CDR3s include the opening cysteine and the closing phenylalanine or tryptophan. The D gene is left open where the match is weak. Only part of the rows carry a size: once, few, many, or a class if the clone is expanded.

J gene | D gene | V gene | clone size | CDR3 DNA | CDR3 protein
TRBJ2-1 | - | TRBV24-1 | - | TGTGCCACCACGGGAAGCTCCTACAATGAGCAGTTCTTC | CATTGSSYNEQFF
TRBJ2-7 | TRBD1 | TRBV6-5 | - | TGTGCCGCAAATTCGGGACAGGGGTTGGGGGAGCAGTACTTC | CAANSGQGLGEQYF
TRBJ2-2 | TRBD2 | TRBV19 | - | TGTGCCAGTTGCGGGAGGGCAAGTGCGAACACCGGGGAGCTGTTTTTT | CASCGRASANTGELFF
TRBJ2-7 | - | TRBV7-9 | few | TGTGCCAGCAGCTTATCCCCCCGGCAGGGCCACGAGCAGTACTTC | CASSLSPRQGHEQYF
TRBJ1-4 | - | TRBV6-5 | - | TGTGCCAGCAGTTACGGATTAGGGGATGAAAAACTGTTTTTT | CASSYGLGDEKLFF
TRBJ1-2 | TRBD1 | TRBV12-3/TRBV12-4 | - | TGTGCCAGCAGTCCAAGGACAGGGAACGGCTACACCTTC | CASSPRTGNGYTF
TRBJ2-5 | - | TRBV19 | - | TGTGCCAGTAGTATCTCCGGGGGTTTCGGGGAGACCCAGTACTTC | CASSISGGFGETQYF
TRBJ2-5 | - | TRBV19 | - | TGTGCCAGTAGTCGGGCCCAACAAGAGACCCAGTACTTC | CASSRAQQETQYF
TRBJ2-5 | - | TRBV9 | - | TGTGCCAGCAGCCCAGAGGCTCGACAAGAGACCCAGTACTTC | CASSPEARQETQYF
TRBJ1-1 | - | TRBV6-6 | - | TGTGCCAGCAGTTTAGGGGCTCGAACTGAAGCTTTCTTT | CASSLGARTEAFF
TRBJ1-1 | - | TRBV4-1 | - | TGCGCCAGCAGCCAGAAGACAGAGAAGAACACTGAAGCTTTCTTT | CASSQKTEKNTEAFF
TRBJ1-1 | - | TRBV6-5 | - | TGTGCCGTCGGGTGGAACACTGAAGCTTTCTTT | CAVGWNTEAFF
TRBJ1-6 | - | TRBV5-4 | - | TGTGCCAGCAGCACCCGAGTAGGAGGGGATTCACCCCTCCACTTT | CASSTRVGGDSPLHF
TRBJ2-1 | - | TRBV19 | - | TGTGCCAGCCGCCCGACTTCCTACAATGAGCAGTTCTTC | CASRPTSYNEQFF
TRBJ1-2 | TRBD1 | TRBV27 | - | TGTGCCAGCAGCCCGGGACAGGGCTATGGCTACACCTTC | CASSPGQGYGYTF
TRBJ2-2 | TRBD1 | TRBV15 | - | TGTGCCACCAGCCCCAAGGACAGGGGGAGTATCACCGGGGAGCTGTTTTTT | CATSPKDRGSITGELFF
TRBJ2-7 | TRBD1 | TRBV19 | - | TGTGCCAGTAGTACCACAGGGGGCGCGGACGAGCAGTACTTC | CASSTTGGADEQYF
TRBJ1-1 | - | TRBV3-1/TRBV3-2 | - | TGTGCCAGCAGCTATTCGGGGGGCACTGAAGCTTTCTTT | CASSYSGGTEAFF
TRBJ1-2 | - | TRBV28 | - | TGTGCCAGCACCATTGGGGGGGGGACCCACTATGGCTACACCTTC | CASTIGGGTHYGYTF